The rows below give T cell receptor beta chains drawn from one sample of a study of blood T cell repertoires in COVID-19. The repertoire was sequenced with immunoSEQ multiplex PCR; TCRdb's copy has only in-frame clones and lacks some. The sample records more than 200,000 clones, around 87% being singletons. The source material was peripheral blood. Source of these receptors: an older woman with COVID-19, enrolled during active disease. CDR3s include the opening cysteine and the closing phenylalanine or tryptophan. D genes are given only for firm matches. Clone size is not always given. Where it is, it says once, few, many or a class for expanded clones.

j_call d_call v_call clone_size cdr3_aa cdr3_nt
TRBJ1-1 NA TRBV28 NA CASSFKWMGSQGLNTEAFF TGTGCCAGCAGTTTTAAATGGATGGGATCACAGGGTTTGAACACTGAAGCTTTCTTT
TRBJ1-4 NA TRBV12-3/TRBV12-4 NA CASSLPSEEKLFF TGTGCCAGCTCCCTACCTAGCGAGGAAAAACTGTTTTTT
TRBJ2-5 TRBD1 TRBV20-1 NA CSASSGGGETQYF TGCAGTGCTAGTTCAGGGGGCGGCGAGACCCAGTACTTC
TRBJ2-7 TRBD2 TRBV5-1 few CASSPEGTSWEQYF TGCGCCAGCAGCCCGGAGGGGACTAGCTGGGAGCAGTACTTC
TRBJ1-5 TRBD1 TRBV2 NA CASSLRIQGNQPQHF TGTGCCAGCAGCTTACGAATACAGGGGAATCAGCCCCAGCATTTT
TRBJ2-4 NA TRBV3-1/TRBV3-2 NA CASSFRDSAKNIQYF TGTGCCAGCAGTTTCCGGGACTCAGCCAAAAACATTCAGTACTTC
TRBJ2-7 TRBD1 TRBV3-1/TRBV3-2 NA CASSPWTGGSYEQYF TGTGCCAGCAGCCCCTGGACAGGGGGTTCCTACGAGCAGTACTTC
TRBJ1-3 NA TRBV4-1 NA CASSPLGRNSGNTIYF TGCGCCAGCAGCCCATTGGGCAGGAACTCTGGAAACACCATATATTTT
TRBJ1-6 TRBD1 TRBV30 NA CAWSPDRARNSPLHF TGTGCCTGGAGTCCGGACAGGGCACGTAATTCACCCCTCCACTTT
TRBJ2-5 TRBD1 TRBV20-1 NA CSASLQGEKTQYF TGCAGTGCTAGTCTGCAGGGGGAAAAGACCCAGTACTTC
TRBJ1-1 NA TRBV5-4 NA CASSLGRGRGATEAFF TGTGCCAGCAGCTTGGGACGCGGTAGGGGTGCGACTGAAGCTTTCTTT
TRBJ2-7 TRBD2 TRBV4-2 NA CASSQEGPVQGLAGVANEQYF TGTGCCAGCAGCCAAGAAGGGCCGGTTCAGGGACTAGCGGGAGTTGCCAACGAGCAGTACTTC
TRBJ1-2 NA TRBV6-2/TRBV6-3 NA CASSYSGGGHYGYTF TGTGCCAGCAGTTACTCGGGAGGGGGTCACTATGGCTACACCTTC
TRBJ2-7 TRBD2 TRBV3-1/TRBV3-2 NA CASSQGAGSVYEQYF TGTGCCAGCAGCCAAGGAGCGGGATCCGTCTACGAGCAGTACTTC
TRBJ2-5 NA TRBV9 NA CASSPVSGDQETQYF TGTGCCAGCAGCCCCGTAAGCGGCGATCAAGAGACCCAGTACTTC
TRBJ1-2 NA TRBV15 NA CATSREGGADYGYTF TGTGCCACCAGCAGAGAAGGGGGAGCGGACTATGGCTACACCTTC
TRBJ1-6 TRBD1 TRBV7-2 NA CASTGQGSLNSPLHF TGTGCCAGCACAGGACAGGGCAGCCTTAATTCACCCCTCCACTTT
TRBJ2-2 NA TRBV12-1 NA CASSREPGMTGELFF TGTGCCAGCAGCCGGGAACCGGGGATGACCGGGGAGCTGTTTTTT
TRBJ1-5 TRBD1 TRBV30 NA CAWRRGRDQPQHF TGTGCCTGGAGAAGGGGGCGAGATCAGCCCCAGCATTTT
TRBJ1-3 NA TRBV13 NA CASSLMVGPASGNTIYF TGTGCCAGCAGCTTAATGGTTGGCCCCGCCTCTGGAAACACCATATATTTT
TRBJ1-5 NA TRBV28 once CASSWTVGPSQHF TGTGCCAGCAGCTGGACAGTGGGCCCATCCCAGCATTTT
TRBJ1-6 NA TRBV4-3 NA CASSQGPTHGNSPLHF TGCGCCAGCAGCCAAGGGCCGACTCACGGGAATTCACCCCTCCACTTT
TRBJ1-3 NA TRBV11-3 NA CASSSDISGNTIYF TGTGCCAGCAGCTCGGACATCTCTGGAAACACCATATATTTT
TRBJ2-7 TRBD1 TRBV11-3 NA CASSLDRGASYEQYF TGTGCCAGCAGCCTGGACAGGGGGGCCTCCTACGAGCAGTACTTC
TRBJ1-5 NA TRBV27 NA CASNTPGLNQPQHF TGTGCCAGCAATACCCCAGGGCTTAATCAGCCCCAGCATTTT
TRBJ1-5 TRBD1 TRBV5-5 NA CASSYRGQSWDNQPQHF TGTGCCAGCAGCTACCGGGGACAGTCGTGGGACAATCAGCCCCAGCATTTT
TRBJ2-3 NA TRBV27 NA CASSLGADTDTQYF TGTGCCAGCAGTTTAGGAGCGGACACAGATACGCAGTATTTT
TRBJ2-1 TRBD2 TRBV18 NA CASSPTIAGGNEQFF TGTGCCAGCTCACCTACGATAGCGGGAGGGAATGAGCAGTTCTTC
TRBJ1-1 TRBD1 TRBV3-1/TRBV3-2 NA CASSQRTGQEAFF TGTGCCAGCAGCCAGCGGACAGGGCAAGAAGCTTTCTTT
TRBJ1-5 TRBD1 TRBV28 NA CASSTTGGTAQPQHF TGTGCCAGCAGCACGACAGGGGGCACGGCTCAGCCCCAGCATTTT
TRBJ1-6 NA TRBV28 few CASRENSPLHF TGTGCCTCGAGGGAGAATTCACCCCTCCACTTT
TRBJ1-2 TRBD1 TRBV27 NA CASSIGQGEPNYGYTF TGTGCCAGCAGTATCGGACAGGGGGAACCTAACTATGGCTACACCTTC
TRBJ2-7 TRBD1 TRBV7-2 few CASSLQGVSYEQYF TGTGCCAGCAGCTTACAGGGGGTTTCCTACGAGCAGTACTTC
TRBJ2-3 NA TRBV2 NA CASSGSHPQYF TGTGCCAGCAGTGGTAGCCATCCGCAGTATTTT
TRBJ2-7 TRBD2 TRBV5-1 NA CASTPGAGGEQYF TGCGCCAGCACACCCGGGGCGGGGGGCGAGCAGTACTTC
TRBJ1-1 TRBD1 TRBV25-1 few CASSESHRGTEAFF TGTGCCAGCAGTGAGTCCCACAGGGGCACTGAAGCTTTCTTT
TRBJ2-3 NA TRBV6-4 NA CASSETQGTPIEYF TGTGCCAGCAGCGAAACCCAAGGGACTCCTATCGAGTATTTT
TRBJ2-1 TRBD2 TRBV5-4 NA CASRAGREWSYNEQFF TGTGCCAGCAGGGCGGGGCGGGAGTGGTCCTACAATGAGCAGTTCTTC
TRBJ2-1 TRBD2 TRBV7-3 NA CASSLSIAGGRNEQFF TGTGCCAGCAGCCTAAGCATAGCGGGAGGGCGCAATGAGCAGTTCTTC
TRBJ2-5 NA TRBV2 NA CASEGGVFMETQYF TGTGCCAGCGAGGGGGGGGTCTTCATGGAGACCCAGTACTTC
TRBJ1-2 NA TRBV6-2/TRBV6-3 NA CASSYPQGENYGYTF TGTGCCAGCAGTTACCCCCAAGGGGAAAACTATGGCTACACCTTC
TRBJ2-7 TRBD2 TRBV5-1 NA CASSPGLVHEQYF TGCGCCAGCAGCCCCGGACTAGTTCACGAGCAGTACTTC
TRBJ1-6 TRBD1 TRBV30 NA CAWGQGTSPLHF TGTGCCTGGGGACAGGGGACTTCACCCCTCCACTTT
TRBJ2-1 NA TRBV20-1 NA CSASRVGQLGYNEQFF TGCAGTGCTAGTAGGGTGGGGCAGTTGGGGTACAATGAGCAGTTCTTC
TRBJ2-5 TRBD2 TRBV11-2 few CASSLGVRLAGRETQYF TGTGCCAGCAGCTTAGGGGTTCGACTAGCGGGACGGGAGACCCAGTACTTC
TRBJ1-5 NA TRBV28 once CASSFGLGPSAQPQHF TGTGCCAGCAGTTTCGGCTTGGGGCCAAGTGCTCAGCCCCAGCATTTT